This TCR beta chain was obtained from a study of blood T cells in healthy people across ages. Study-wide findings and caveats: Higher naive T cell percentage went strongly together with higher TCR beta diversity. Both higher diversity and more naive CD4+ cells marked long-lived donors when set against aged donors.

The donors, all healthy, were Caucasians living in Russia, aged about 6 to 95. This CDR3 has 18 amino acids. Trimming at V came to 4 bases and at J to 2 bases, leaving 13 bases not matched to a gene. Per the germline V gene, CDR1 is SGHDN and CDR2 is FVKESK. In the case of this clonotype: Its antigen is still unknown.

A second PCR of 7 to 11 cycles used a sample-barcoded 5' primer and a J-beta primer mix. MiXCR was run by TCRdb on the 5' RACE reads, yielding one entry per CDR3 protein. The table lists around 670,000 distinct CDR3 sequences, approximately 30% of them singletons. The sequenced sample consisted of blood. This rearrangement joins TRBV14 to TRBJ1-2, with 10 nucleotides matching TRBD1. The origin of this receptor is a woman older than 75 in good health. The CDR3 region is CASSPGIRWDRGNYGYTF. The CDR3 nucleotides read TGTGCCAGCAGCCCTGGTATTCGCTGGGACAGGGGAAACTATGGCTACACCTTC.